A single sample is the source of the 18 T cell receptor beta chains below, sequenced in a study of blood T cells in healthy people across ages. Primers used in a second PCR of about 6 to 12 cycles were a sample-barcoded 5' primer and a J-beta primer mix. TCRdb reprocessed the 5' RACE reads with MiXCR, giving one entry per CDR3 protein. The data show 1.5 million to 2 million distinct CDR3 sequences, about two fifths seen once. The sample was blood. The source of these receptors is a human donor in good health.

This clonotype was found a few times. The rearrangement joins TRBV7-2 to TRBJ2-1, with D tentatively TRBD1 (5 bases). V was clipped by 1 base and J by 6 bases, with 22 bases between them. Germline CDR1 SGHTA, CDR2 FQGNSA. The CDR3 spans 18 residues. In nucleotides, the CDR3 is TGTGCCAGCAGCTTAGGACAGAGGCCACGCATAAGAGGCAATGAGCAGTTCTTC. Residues: CASSLGQRPRIRGNEQFF. Full variable domain (rest looked up from reference TRBV7-2 and TRBJ2-1): GAGVSQSPSNKVTEKGKDVELRCDPISGHTALYWYRQSLGQGLEFLIYFQGNSAPDKSGLPSDRFSAERTGGSVSTLTIQRTQQEDSAVYLCASSLGQRPRIRGNEQFFGPGTRLTVL.

This chain joins TRBV20-1 and TRBJ1-6; D ambiguous. V was shortened by 7 bases and J by 6 bases, with 4 bases between the two germline ends. The CDR3 totals 10 residues. CDR1 DFQATT and CDR2 SNEGSKA come from the germline V gene (reference sequence). CDR3 bases: TGCAGTGGCCGTAATTCACCCCTCCACTTT. Protein sequence: CSGRNSPLHF.

Only one count was recorded for this clonotype. The junction departs from the called germline gene at one end, perhaps through a read error. The J gene is TRBJ2-7, the V gene TRBV7-9, with a possible D match to TRBD1 (6 bases). The DNA end is a closer match to TRBJ2-5, so the J assignment may be wrong. This CDR3 is built from 13 residues. Germline V lookup: CDR1 SEHNR, CDR2 FQNEAQ (reference sequence). The CDR3 reads CASSPGEQVTQYF. In nucleotides, the CDR3 is TGTGCCAGCAGCCCAGGGGAACAAGTGACCCAGTACTTC.

This clonotype was recorded at least ten times. V is TRBV6-4 and J is TRBJ2-1, with TRBD2 identical over 11 bases. Germline loops: CDR1 MRHNA, CDR2 SNTAGT. J was trimmed by 4 bases and V by 2 bases; bases with no gene match: 4. CDR3 length: 16 amino acids. This CDR3 reads CASSDLAGGPYNEQFF. The CDR3 nucleotides are TGTGCCAGCAGTGACCTAGCGGGGGGTCCTTACAATGAGCAGTTCTTC.

Only a few counts were recorded for this clonotype. The rearrangement uses TRBV6-5 and TRBJ2-2; D is unclear. Germline V gene lookup returns CDR1 MNHEY and CDR2 SVGAGI. V shed 5 bases and J shed 7 bases, with 8 bases lying between them. The CDR3 spans 12 residues. The CDR3 DNA reads as TGTGCCAGCAGTGTGATCGGCGGGGAGCTGTTTTTT. It translates to CASSVIGGELFF.

This chain links TRBV7-7 with TRBJ2-3; perhaps TRBD2 as D (5 bases). The CDR3 has 13 amino acids. V was cut by 5 bases and J by 5 bases, with 11 bases left in between. Germline CDR1 is SSHAT and CDR2 is FNYEAQ (reference sequence). The CDR3 coding sequence is TGTGCCAGCAGCCTTCAGAGGGAAGATACGCAGTATTTT. Amino acids: CASSLQREDTQYF.

This clonotype has only a few counts. The J gene is TRBJ1-5, the V gene TRBV10-3, with D perhaps TRBD1 (6 bases). Deletions cut 0 bases from V and 0 bases from J, with 15 bases between. Germline CDR1 ENHRY, CDR2 SYGVKD. The CDR3 totals 18 residues. Written as DNA, the CDR3 is TGTGCCATCAGTGAGTCTGGAGGGGGGAGTGATAGCAATCAGCCCCAGCATTTT. Translated: CAISESGGGSDSNQPQHF.

The rearrangement uses TRBV6-5 and TRBJ2-7, with 7 bases aligning to TRBD1. CDR1 is MNHEY and CDR2 is SVGAGI in the germline V gene. CDR3 length equals 13 residues. V shed 8 bases and J 6 bases; nucleotides not matched to a gene: 10. The CDR3 DNA sequence: TGTGCCAGCCGGGACAGTCCAACGCGCGAGCAGTACTTC. Translation gives CASRDSPTREQYF.

This clonotype was seen more than once but under ten times. The rearrangement links TRBV28 to TRBJ2-7; D unresolved. CDR1 is MDHEN and CDR2 is SYDVKM in the germline V gene. The length of the CDR3 is 14 residues. V lost 2 bases and J lost 2, with 10 bases in between. The CDR3 bases are TGTGCCAGCAGTTTAGTCAGCCACCCCTACGAGCAGTACTTC. It encodes CASSLVSHPYEQYF.

V is TRBV6-6 and J is TRBJ1-3, with 11 nucleotides matching TRBD1. The V segment lost 2 bases and the J segment 7 bases; nucleotides outside the gene matches: 4. The V gene's germline CDR1 is MNHNY and CDR2 SVGAGI (reference sequence). The CDR3 loop spans 15 amino acids. CDR3 in DNA: TGTGCCAGCAGTTACGGGGGGACAGGGGGGAACACCATATATTTT. Protein sequence: CASSYGGTGGNTIYF.

There are a few counts of this clonotype. CDR3 DNA: TGTGCCAGCCGTCAGTCAGAGGGCCAAGAGACCCAGTACTTC. Amino acid sequence: CASRQSEGQETQYF. The chain employs TRBV12-3 or TRBV12-4 and TRBJ2-5; maybe TRBD2 (5 bases). The CDR3 runs 14 residues. Trimming stripped 8 bases from V and 1 base from J, with 14 bases between.

On this clonotype itself: A junction boundary mismatches the germline segment, possibly from a read error. The chain couples TRBV4-1 to TRBJ2-1; 9 bases are a match to TRBD2. This CDR3 has 16 residues. The germline V gene encodes CDR1 MGHRA and CDR2 YSYEKL. The CDR3 region is CASSQDSGGYYNKQFF. The CDR3 region has the DNA TGCGCCAGCAGCCAAGATAGCGGGGGATACTACAATAAGCAGTTCTTC.

The chain carries TRBV29-1 and TRBJ1-1; D call uncertain. Germline V gives CDR1 SQVTM, CDR2 ANQGSEA. This CDR3 contains 13 residues. The ends were cut back, 4 bases at V and 4 bases at J, with 13 bases in the middle. The CDR3 region is CSVVRARSTEAFF. The CDR3 DNA follows: TGCAGCGTTGTTAGGGCGAGGAGCACTGAAGCTTTCTTT.

This clonotype was seen a handful of times. This chain connects TRBV5-1 to TRBJ1-3; D unclear. This CDR3 spans 14 amino acids. Germline V gene data show CDR1 as SGHRS and CDR2 as YFSETQ. V was pared by 4 bases and J by 0 bases, with 8 bases between. The CDR3 protein is CASSQSTSGNTIYF. In DNA, the CDR3 is TGCGCCAGCAGCCAGAGCACCTCTGGAAACACCATATATTTT.

The chain employs TRBV12-3 or TRBV12-4 and TRBJ2-7, with TRBD2 as a possible D gene (5 bases). The J call may be wrong; the DNA end is better matched by TRBJ2-5. CDR3 length: 14 residues. CDR3: CASSWRQAQETQYF. The CDR3 DNA reads as TGTGCCAGCAGTTGGAGGCAGGCACAAGAGACCCAGTACTTC.

This clonotype has only a few counts. The chain uses TRBV9 and TRBJ2-7; D is undetermined. CDR1 is SGDLS, CDR2 YYNGEE, per germline. V lost 3 bases and J 2 bases, leaving 12 bases between the germline ends. This CDR3 comprises 14 residues. This CDR3 is CASSASNIAYEQYF. CDR3 in DNA: TGTGCCAGCAGCGCGTCCAACATAGCCTACGAGCAGTACTTC.

In its sample, this clonotype was seen once. This chain uses TRBV11-1 with TRBJ2-1, with TRBD1 matching over 9 bases. Germline CDR1 reads SGHAT; CDR2 reads FQDESV (reference sequence). After removal of 4 bases from V and 4 bases from J, the junction contained 23 bases not matched to a gene. The CDR3 consists of 21 residues. CDR3 sequence: CASSSLVIFVSSGTGYNEQFF. For the CDR3, the DNA is TGTGCCAGCAGCTCCCTCGTAATTTTTGTATCGTCCGGGACAGGGTACAATGAGCAGTTCTTC.

This clonotype turned up a few times. The V gene is TRBV12-3 or TRBV12-4, the J gene TRBJ2-1, with D unresolved. Trimming shortened V by 4 bases and J by 5 bases, and 9 bases separated the two germline ends. The CDR3 sequence is 13 residues long. CDR3 in DNA: TGTGCCAGCAGTTCCAGCCCCAACAATGAGCAGTTCTTC. It translates to CASSSSPNNEQFF.